Sequencing of this T cell receptor beta chain was carried out in a study of cytomegalovirus exposure and HLA in healthy donors. The ends lost 0 bases at V and 2 bases at J; junction bases unmatched: 10. Per the germline V gene, CDR1 is SQVTM and CDR2 is ANQGSEA. The CDR3 is 17 residues long. Primers included in the PCR were 60 Vbeta and 13 Jbeta primers. Libraries were prepared by immunoSEQ multiplex PCR; TCRdb keeps only in-frame clonotypes and omits some of them. The repertoire holds 150,000 or so clones, 60% to 85% seen once, with 10% to 15% in the top ten. The chain is built from TRBV29-1 and TRBJ2-1, with 7 bases lining up with TRBD2. The sequenced material came from PBMCs. The clonotype was recovered from a man aged 35 to 55 in good health and CMV-seropositive. CDR3 sequence (DNA): TGCAGCGTTGAAGACCCGTTTCCGGGAGGAACCTACAATGAGCAGTTCTTC. It encodes CSVEDPFPGGTYNEQFF.